The 11 T cell receptor beta chains below come from one sample, sequenced in a study of cytomegalovirus exposure and HLA in healthy donors. PCR used 60 Vbeta primers and 13 Jbeta primers. Libraries were prepared by immunoSEQ multiplex PCR; TCRdb keeps only in-frame clonotypes and omits some of them. Here the sample spans 190,000 or so clones, less than 85% being singletons. Source material: PBMCs. The receptors were sampled from a boy between 5 and 17 years old in good health and CMV-seronegative.

The chain carries TRBV6-4 and TRBJ2-3; 14 bases map to TRBD2. The germline CDR1 and CDR2 sequences are MRHNA and SNTAGT. CDR3 length: 15 amino acids. Trimming cost V 6 bases and J 4 bases; bases outside gene matches: 3. CDR3 residues: CASRRLAGGPDTQYF. The CDR3 DNA sequence: TGTGCCAGCAGGAGACTAGCGGGAGGGCCAGATACGCAGTATTTT.

The J gene is TRBJ2-2, the V gene TRBV5-1; TRBD2 matches at 8 bases. Germline trimming cut 5 bases from V and 0 bases from J; bases unmatched to any gene: 6. CDR1 is SGHRS, CDR2 YFSETQ, per germline. The CDR3 consists of 16 residues. As DNA, the CDR3 is TGCGCCAGCAGTCACCGACTAGCGCCGAACACCGGGGAGCTGTTTTTT. It codes for CASSHRLAPNTGELFF. The whole variable domain, filled in from reference TRBV5-1 and TRBJ2-2, reads KAGVTQTPRYLIKTRGQQVTLSCSPISGHRSVSWYQQTPGQGLQFLFEYFSETQRNKGNFPGRFSGRQFSNSRSEMNVSTLELGDSALYLCASSHRLAPNTGELFFGEGSRLTVL.

This clone has only one observation. The chain is built from TRBV6-6 and TRBJ1-3, with D perhaps TRBD1 (6 bases). Germline CDR1 and CDR2: MNHNY and SVGAGI (reference sequence). V lost 5 bases and J lost 0, with 11 bases in between. This CDR3 has 15 residues. CDR3 sequence reads: CASSPDSFSGNTIYF. The CDR3 nucleotides are TGTGCCAGCAGTCCGGACAGCTTCTCTGGAAACACCATATATTTT.

The chain combines TRBV2 with TRBJ1-5; D is ambiguous. The germline V gene encodes CDR1 SNHLY and CDR2 FYNNEI. The CDR3 has 13 amino acids. V was shortened by 6 bases and J by 7 bases, with 13 bases between the two germline ends. CDR3 region: CASSAQLEQPQHF. Here the CDR3 DNA reads TGTGCCAGCAGCGCCCAACTCGAACAGCCCCAGCATTTT.

The rearrangement joins TRBV19 to TRBJ1-5; TRBD1 agrees at 12 bases. With V trimmed by 9 bases and J by 2 bases, 11 bases remained unmatched. Looked up from germline, CDR1 is LNHDA and CDR2 is SQIVND (reference sequence). The CDR3 runs to 17 residues. The CDR3 sequence is CASGRDRGPLRNQPQHF. The CDR3 region has the DNA TGTGCCAGCGGCCGGGACAGGGGGCCGTTGCGCAATCAGCCCCAGCATTTT.

The chain is built from TRBV7-3 and TRBJ1-2, with D tentatively TRBD1 (5 bases). V was cut by 5 bases and J by 1 base, with 14 bases left in between. The CDR3 sequence is 15 residues long. Germline V CDR1 and CDR2: SGHTA, FQGTGA. The CDR3 protein is CASSPQGGLNYGYTF. In DNA, the CDR3 is TGTGCCAGCAGCCCCCAGGGAGGACTTAACTATGGCTACACCTTC.

The rearrangement links TRBV11-2 to TRBJ1-1; D remains unclear. Germline-derived CDR1 and CDR2 are SGHAT and FQNNGV. Trimming took 3 bases from V and 0 from J, leaving 17 bases between them. This CDR3 comprises 17 residues. DNA for the CDR3: TGTGCCAGCAGCTTTACAAAGCGAACCCTTATGAACACTGAAGCTTTCTTT. This sequence encodes CASSFTKRTLMNTEAFF.

The rearrangement links TRBV11-2 to TRBJ1-1; 9 bases agree with TRBD1. Unmatched junction bases numbered 10, after V lost 5 bases and J lost 6 bases. The germline V gene has CDR1 SGHAT and CDR2 FQNNGV. This CDR3 contains 15 residues. The CDR3 DNA reads TGTGCCAGCAGCCCCCGGGGACAGGGTATCGCTGAAGCTTTCTTT. Residues: CASSPRGQGIAEAFF.

The chain is built from TRBV6-1 and TRBJ1-2; 7 bases are a match to TRBD1. V shed 7 bases, J shed 7 bases, and the junction held 9 bases outside the gene matches. Germline CDR1 MNHNS, CDR2 SASEGT. The CDR3 has 13 amino acids. The CDR3 DNA is TGTGCCAGCACCTCGACAGGGAGGAGTGGCTACACCTTC. Translation: CASTSTGRSGYTF.

This clone was seen a few times. The rearrangement links TRBV5-1 to TRBJ1-1, with D perhaps matching TRBD1 (6 bases). This CDR3 comprises 13 residues. V lost 5 bases to trimming and J lost 4 bases, with 12 bases between them. Germline CDR1 reads SGHRS; CDR2 reads YFSETQ. The CDR3 spells CASSSTGLTEAFF. The CDR3 bases are TGCGCCAGCAGTTCCACAGGGCTCACTGAAGCTTTCTTT.

The chain couples TRBV6-5 to TRBJ2-1; 10 nucleotides align to TRBD2. The germline gives CDR1 MNHEY, CDR2 SVGAGI. The trim removed 5 bases at V and 2 bases at J, leaving 3 bases unmatched. CDR3 size: 15 residues. The CDR3 loop reads CASSATSGAYNEQFF. Here the CDR3 DNA reads TGTGCCAGCAGTGCAACTAGCGGGGCCTACAATGAGCAGTTCTTC.